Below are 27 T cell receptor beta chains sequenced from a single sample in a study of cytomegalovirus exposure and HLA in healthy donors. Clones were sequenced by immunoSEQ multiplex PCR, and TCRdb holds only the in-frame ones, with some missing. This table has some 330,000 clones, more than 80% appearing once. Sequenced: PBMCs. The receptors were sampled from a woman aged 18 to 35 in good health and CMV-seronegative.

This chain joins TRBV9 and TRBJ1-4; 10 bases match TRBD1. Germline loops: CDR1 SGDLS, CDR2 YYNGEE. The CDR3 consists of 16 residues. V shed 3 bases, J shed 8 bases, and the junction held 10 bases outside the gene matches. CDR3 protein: CASSGGQGGKGEKLFF. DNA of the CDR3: TGTGCCAGCAGCGGAGGACAGGGGGGTAAAGGCGAAAAACTGTTTTTT.

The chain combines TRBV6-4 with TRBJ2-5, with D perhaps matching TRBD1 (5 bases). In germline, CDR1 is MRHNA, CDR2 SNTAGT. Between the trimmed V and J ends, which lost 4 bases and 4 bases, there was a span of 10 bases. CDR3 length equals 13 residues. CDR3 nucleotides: TGTGCCAGCAGTGTAGGGGCCGGAGAGACCCAGTACTTC. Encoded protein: CASSVGAGETQYF.

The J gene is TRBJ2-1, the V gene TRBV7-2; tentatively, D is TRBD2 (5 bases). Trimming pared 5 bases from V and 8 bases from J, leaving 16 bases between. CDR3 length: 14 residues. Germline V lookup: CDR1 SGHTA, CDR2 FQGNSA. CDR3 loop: CASSASGPTDEQFF. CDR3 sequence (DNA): TGTGCCAGCAGCGCGAGCGGTCCTACGGATGAGCAGTTCTTC.

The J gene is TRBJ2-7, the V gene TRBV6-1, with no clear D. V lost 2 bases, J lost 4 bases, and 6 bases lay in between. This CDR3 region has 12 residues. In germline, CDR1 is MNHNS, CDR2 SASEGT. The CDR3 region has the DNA TGTGCCAGCAGTGAACACATTTACGAGCAGTACTTC. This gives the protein CASSEHIYEQYF.

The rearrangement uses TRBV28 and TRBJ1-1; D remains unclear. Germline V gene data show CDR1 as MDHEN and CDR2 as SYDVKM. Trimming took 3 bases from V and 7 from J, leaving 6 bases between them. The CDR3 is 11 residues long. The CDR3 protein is CASSLGSEAFF. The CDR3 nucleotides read TGTGCCAGCAGTTTGGGGAGTGAAGCTTTCTTT.

CDR3 bases: TGTGCCAGCAGCCAAGTTGGGCGGGAGCCCGGCGATGAGCAGTTCTTC. Translation: CASSQVGREPGDEQFF. V usage is TRBV4-2 and J usage is TRBJ2-1, with TRBD2 matching over 7 bases. Germline V CDR1 and CDR2: LGHNA, YNFKEQ. V was clipped by 1 base and J by 8 bases; unmatched bases: 11. CDR3 length: 16 residues.

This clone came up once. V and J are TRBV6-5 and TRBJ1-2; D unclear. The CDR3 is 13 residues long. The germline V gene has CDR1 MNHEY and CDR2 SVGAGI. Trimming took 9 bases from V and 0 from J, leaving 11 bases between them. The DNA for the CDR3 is TGTGCCAGTCAGCAGGCTGCTAACTATGGCTACACCTTC. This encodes CASQQAANYGYTF.

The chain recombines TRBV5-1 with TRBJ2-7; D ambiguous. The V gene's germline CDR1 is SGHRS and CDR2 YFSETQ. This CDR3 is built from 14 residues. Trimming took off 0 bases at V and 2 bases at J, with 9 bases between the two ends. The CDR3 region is CASSLVHDTYEQYF. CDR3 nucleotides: TGCGCCAGCAGCTTGGTTCACGACACCTACGAGCAGTACTTC.

The CDR3 DNA sequence: TGTGCCAGCAGTAGCGGACTAGCGCAGCAAGAGACCCAGTACTTC. Its translation is CASSSGLAQQETQYF. V is TRBV7-7 and J is TRBJ2-5; 9 nucleotides align to TRBD2. The CDR3 is 15 residues long. Germline V lookup: CDR1 SSHAT, CDR2 FNYEAQ (reference sequence). The trim removed 6 bases at V and 2 bases at J, leaving 7 bases unmatched. The variable domain in full, with the rest retrieved from reference TRBV7-7 and TRBJ2-5, is GAGVSQSPRYKVTKRGQDVTLRCDPISSHATLYWYQQALGQGPEFLTYFNYEAQPDKSGLPSDRFSAERPEGSISTLTIQRTEQRDSAMYRCASSSGLAQQETQYFGPGTRLLVL.

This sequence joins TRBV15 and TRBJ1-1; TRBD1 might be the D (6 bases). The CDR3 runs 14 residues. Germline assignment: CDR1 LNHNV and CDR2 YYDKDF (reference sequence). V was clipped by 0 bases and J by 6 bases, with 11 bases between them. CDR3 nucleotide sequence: TGTGCCACCAGCAGAGATATCGGGACACCTGAAGCTTTCTTT. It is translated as CATSRDIGTPEAFF.

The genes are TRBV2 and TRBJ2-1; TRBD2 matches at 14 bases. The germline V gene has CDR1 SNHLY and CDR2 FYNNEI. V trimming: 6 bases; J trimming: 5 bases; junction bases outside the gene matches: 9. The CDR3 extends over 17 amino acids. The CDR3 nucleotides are TGTGCCAGCAGGCTGACTAGCGGGAGGGCCAGTGACAATGAGCAGTTCTTC. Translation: CASRLTSGRASDNEQFF.

The CDR3 coding sequence is TGTGCCAGCAGCGACGGACTAGCGGGAGGCGAGCAGTACTTC. Protein product: CASSDGLAGGEQYF. The chain couples TRBV7-6 to TRBJ2-7, with 14 bases identical to TRBD2. This CDR3 is 14 amino acids long. The germline V gene has CDR1 SGHVS and CDR2 FNYEAQ. With V trimmed by 5 bases and J by 6 bases, 3 bases remained unmatched.

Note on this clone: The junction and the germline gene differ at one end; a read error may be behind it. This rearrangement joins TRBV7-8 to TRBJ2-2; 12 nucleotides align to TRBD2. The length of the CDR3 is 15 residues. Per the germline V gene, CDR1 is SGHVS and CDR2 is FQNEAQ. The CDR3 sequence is CASSLAGGPPGELFF. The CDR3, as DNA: TGTGCCAGCAGCCTAGCGGGAGGGCCCCCCGGGGAGCTGTTTTTT.

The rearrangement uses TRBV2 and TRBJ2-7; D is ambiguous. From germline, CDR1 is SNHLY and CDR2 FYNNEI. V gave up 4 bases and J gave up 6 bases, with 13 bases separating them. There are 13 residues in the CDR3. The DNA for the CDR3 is TGTGCCAGCAGTGCCTACGGTTCGGGCGAGCAGTACTTC. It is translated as CASSAYGSGEQYF. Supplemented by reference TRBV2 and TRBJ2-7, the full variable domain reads EPEVTQTPSHQVTQMGQEVILRCVPISNHLYFYWYRQILGQKVEFLVSFYNNEISEKSEIFDDQFSVERPDGSNFTLKIRSTKLEDSAMYFCASSAYGSGEQYFGPGTRLTVT.

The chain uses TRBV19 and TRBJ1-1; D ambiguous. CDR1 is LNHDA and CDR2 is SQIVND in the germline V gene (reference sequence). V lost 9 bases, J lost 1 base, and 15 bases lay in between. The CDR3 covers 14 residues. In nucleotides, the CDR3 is TGTGCCAGCAGAGCATGGGGAGCGAACACTGAAGCTTTCTTT. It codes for CASRAWGANTEAFF.

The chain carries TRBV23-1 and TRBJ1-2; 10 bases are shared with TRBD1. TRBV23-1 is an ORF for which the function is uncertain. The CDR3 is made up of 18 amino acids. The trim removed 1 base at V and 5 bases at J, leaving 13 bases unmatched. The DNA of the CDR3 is TGCGCCAGCAGTCAATGCCGGGACAGGGGAGGAAGGGGGTATGGCTACACCTTC. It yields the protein CASSQCRDRGGRGYGYTF.

The CDR3 reads CASSLGQVGDIQYF. CDR3 DNA: TGTGCCAGCAGCTTAGGACAGGTTGGGGACATTCAGTACTTC. The genes are TRBV7-8 and TRBJ2-4, with D possibly TRBD1 on 6 matching bases. Trimming stripped 1 base from V and 8 bases from J, with 12 bases between. Per germline, CDR1 SGHVS and CDR2 FQNEAQ. The CDR3 is 14 amino acids.

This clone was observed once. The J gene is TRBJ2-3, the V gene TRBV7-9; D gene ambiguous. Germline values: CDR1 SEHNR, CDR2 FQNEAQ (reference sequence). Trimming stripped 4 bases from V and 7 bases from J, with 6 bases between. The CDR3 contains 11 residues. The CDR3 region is CASSSQYTQYF. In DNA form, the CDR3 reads TGTGCCAGCAGCTCACAGTATACGCAGTATTTT.

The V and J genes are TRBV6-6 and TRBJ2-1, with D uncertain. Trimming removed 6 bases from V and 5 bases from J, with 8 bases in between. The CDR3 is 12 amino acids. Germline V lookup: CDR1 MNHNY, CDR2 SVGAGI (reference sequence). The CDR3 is CASSSLDNEQFF. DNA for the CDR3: TGTGCCAGCAGCTCCCTCGACAATGAGCAGTTCTTC.

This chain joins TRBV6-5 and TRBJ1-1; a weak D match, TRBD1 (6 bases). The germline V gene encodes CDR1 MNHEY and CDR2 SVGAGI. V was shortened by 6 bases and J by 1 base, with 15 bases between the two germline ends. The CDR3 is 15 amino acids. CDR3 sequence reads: CASRMARDTNTEAFF. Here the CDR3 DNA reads TGTGCCAGCAGGATGGCCCGGGACACGAACACTGAAGCTTTCTTT.

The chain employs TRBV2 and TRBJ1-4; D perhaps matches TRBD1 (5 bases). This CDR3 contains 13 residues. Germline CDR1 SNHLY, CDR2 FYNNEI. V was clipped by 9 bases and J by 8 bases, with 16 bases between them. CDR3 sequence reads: CASIRDSGEKLFF. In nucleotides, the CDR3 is TGTGCCAGTATCCGGGACTCCGGGGAAAAACTGTTTTTT.

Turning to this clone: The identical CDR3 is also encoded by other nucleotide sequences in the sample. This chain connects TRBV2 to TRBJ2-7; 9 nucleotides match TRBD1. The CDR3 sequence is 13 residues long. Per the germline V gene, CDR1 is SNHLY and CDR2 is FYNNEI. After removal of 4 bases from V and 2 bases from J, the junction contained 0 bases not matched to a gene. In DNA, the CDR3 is TGTGCCAGCAGTGGACAGGGGGCCTACGAGCAGTACTTC. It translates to CASSGQGAYEQYF.

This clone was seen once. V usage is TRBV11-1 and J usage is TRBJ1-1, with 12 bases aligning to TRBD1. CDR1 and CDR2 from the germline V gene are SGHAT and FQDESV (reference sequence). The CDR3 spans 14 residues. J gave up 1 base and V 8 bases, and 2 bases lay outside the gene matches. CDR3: CASGTGGSNTEAFF. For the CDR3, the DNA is TGTGCCAGCGGGACAGGGGGCTCGAACACTGAAGCTTTCTTT.

Here the CDR3 DNA reads TGTGCCAGCAGTTACAGGACAGACTCCTACGAGCAGTACTTC. The encoded protein is CASSYRTDSYEQYF. V gene TRBV6-6 combines with J gene TRBJ2-7; tentative D call: TRBD1 (6 bases). Germline assignment: CDR1 MNHNY and CDR2 SVGAGI (reference sequence). The CDR3 loop spans 14 amino acids. V lost 2 bases and J 0 bases, leaving 8 bases between the germline ends.

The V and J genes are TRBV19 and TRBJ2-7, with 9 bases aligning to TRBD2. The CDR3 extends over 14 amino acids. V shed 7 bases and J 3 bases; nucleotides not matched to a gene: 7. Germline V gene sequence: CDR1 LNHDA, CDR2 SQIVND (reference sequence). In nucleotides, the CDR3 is TGTGCCAGTAAGGCTAGCGGGGATTTCTACGAGCAGTACTTC. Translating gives CASKASGDFYEQYF.

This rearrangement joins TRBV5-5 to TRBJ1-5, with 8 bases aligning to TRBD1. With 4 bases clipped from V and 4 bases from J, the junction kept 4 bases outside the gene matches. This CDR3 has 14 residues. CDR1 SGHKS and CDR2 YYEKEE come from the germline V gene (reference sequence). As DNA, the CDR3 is TGTGCCAGCAGCCGGGACAGGTGGAATCAGCCCCAGCATTTT. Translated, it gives CASSRDRWNQPQHF.

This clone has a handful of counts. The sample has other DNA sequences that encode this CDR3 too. The CDR3, as DNA: TGTGCCAGCAGTTTACTAGCGGGAGTTTACGAGCAGTACTTC. The encoded protein is CASSLLAGVYEQYF. The chain combines TRBV27 with TRBJ2-7; 10 nucleotides match TRBD2. The trim removed 2 bases at V and 4 bases at J, leaving 2 bases unmatched. Germline V gene sequence: CDR1 MNHEY, CDR2 SMNVEV (reference sequence). The CDR3 has 14 residues.